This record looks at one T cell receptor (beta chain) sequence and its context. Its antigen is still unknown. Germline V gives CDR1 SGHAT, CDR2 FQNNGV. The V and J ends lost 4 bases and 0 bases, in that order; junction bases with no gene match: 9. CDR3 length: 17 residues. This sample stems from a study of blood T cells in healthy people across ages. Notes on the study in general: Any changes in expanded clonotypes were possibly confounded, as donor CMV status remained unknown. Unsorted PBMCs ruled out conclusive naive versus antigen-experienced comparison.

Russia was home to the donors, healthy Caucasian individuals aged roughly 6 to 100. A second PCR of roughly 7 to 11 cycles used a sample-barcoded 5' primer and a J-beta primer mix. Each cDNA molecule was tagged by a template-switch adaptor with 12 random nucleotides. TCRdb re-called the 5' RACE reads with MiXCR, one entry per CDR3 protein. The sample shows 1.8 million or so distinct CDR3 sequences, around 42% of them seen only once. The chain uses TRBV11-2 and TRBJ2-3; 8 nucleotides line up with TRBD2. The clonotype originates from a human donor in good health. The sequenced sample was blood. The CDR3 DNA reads TGTGCCAGCAGCTCTGGCGGGGGGATCGGGAGCACAGATACGCAGTATTTT. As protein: CASSSGGGIGSTDTQYF.